Shown below are 30 T cell receptor beta chains from a single sample sequenced in a study of CD8 T cells in Susac syndrome. Random hexamers primed reverse transcription of about 0.45 to 1 ug RNA. MiXCR was run by TCRdb on the immunoSEQ multiplex PCR reads, yielding one entry per CDR3 protein. Among approximately 100,000 distinct CDR3 sequences listed, roughly 91% were seen once. The source material was CD4+ T cells from PBMCs. Source of these receptors: a human donor in good health.

The gene calls are TRBV28 and TRBJ1-5; 9 positions agree with TRBD1. V was clipped by 6 bases and J by 5 bases; unmatched bases: 5. Germline V gene data show CDR1 as MDHEN and CDR2 as SYDVKM. The CDR3 sequence is 14 residues long. The CDR3 DNA is TGTGCCAGCAGACAGGGGGCGGCAGATCAGCCCCAGCATTTT. Translated: CASRQGAADQPQHF.

The rearrangement uses TRBV9 and TRBJ2-1, with 9 bases identical to TRBD2. The CDR3 consists of 16 residues. Trimming cost V 0 bases and J 6 bases; bases outside gene matches: 7. Germline V CDR1 and CDR2: SGDLS, YYNGEE. The CDR3 protein is CASSVVGGRGFNEQFF. The DNA for the CDR3 is TGTGCCAGCAGCGTAGTGGGCGGGAGGGGATTCAATGAGCAGTTCTTC.

The rearrangement uses TRBV20-1 and TRBJ2-1; tentatively, D is TRBD2 (5 bases). The V gene lost 8 bases and the J gene lost 5 bases, with 16 bases spanning the gap. CDR3 length: 13 amino acids. Germline V gives CDR1 DFQATT, CDR2 SNEGSKA (reference sequence). Here the CDR3 reads CSPSEAADNEQFF. The CDR3, as DNA: TGCAGTCCTTCCGAGGCAGCGGACAATGAGCAGTTCTTC.

The chain has TRBV25-1 and TRBJ2-1; perhaps D is TRBD1 or TRBD2 (6 bases each). V was cut by 3 bases and J by 8 bases, with 17 bases left in between. The germline gives CDR1 MGHDK, CDR2 SYGVNS. The CDR3 sequence is 15 residues long. This chain's CDR3 is CASSDTGGQGYEQFF. In DNA, the CDR3 is TGTGCCAGCAGTGACACTGGGGGGCAAGGCTATGAGCAGTTCTTC.

The chain recombines TRBV10-3 with TRBJ2-1; 7 bases match TRBD2. The CDR3 is made up of 15 amino acids. Germline CDR1 reads ENHRY; CDR2 reads SYGVKD. V gave up 2 bases and J gave up 7 bases; unmatched junction bases: 8. CDR3 DNA: TGTGCCATCAGTGAGACTGCGGGACTAAGGAATGAGCAGTTCTTC. This sequence encodes CAISETAGLRNEQFF.

This clonotype was counted once. The chain is built from TRBV19 and TRBJ1-2; 7 nucleotides agree with TRBD1. The J segment lost 4 bases and the V segment lost 5 bases, leaving 7 bases of the junction unmatched. From germline, CDR1 is LNHDA and CDR2 SQIVND (reference sequence). This CDR3 is 14 amino acids long. The CDR3 DNA follows: TGTGCCAGTAGTTCGACAGGGTCGGCCTATGGCTACACCTTC. Translating gives CASSSTGSAYGYTF.

The V call is TRBV7-9, the J call TRBJ1-5, with D uncertain. The germline CDR1 and CDR2 sequences are SEHNR and FQNEAQ (reference sequence). The CDR3 is made up of 13 amino acids. The V end was cut by 2 bases, the J end by 9 bases, with 11 bases between. The CDR3 here is CASSLKPGRPQHF. CDR3 in DNA: TGTGCCAGCAGCTTAAAACCCGGACGGCCCCAGCATTTT.

V usage is TRBV27 and J usage is TRBJ1-5; D call uncertain. Germline V lookup: CDR1 MNHEY, CDR2 SMNVEV (reference sequence). The V end lost 1 base, the J end lost 0 bases, and 13 bases lay between the germline ends. The CDR3 totals 17 residues. The CDR3 spells CASSLFSAFNSNQPQHF. CDR3 nucleotide sequence: TGTGCCAGCAGTTTATTCTCTGCGTTTAATAGCAATCAGCCCCAGCATTTT.

This chain joins TRBV14 and TRBJ2-1; D is unresolved. CDR1 and CDR2 (germline): SGHDN, FVKESK. V was cut by 0 bases and J by 7 bases, with 7 bases left in between. This CDR3 region has 13 residues. In nucleotides, the CDR3 is TGTGCCAGCAGCCAAGATCGCATGAATGAGCAGTTCTTC. Translated: CASSQDRMNEQFF.

This clonotype has just one count. The chain carries TRBV6-5 and TRBJ2-1; D is unclear. The CDR3 consists of 13 residues. Trimming shortened V by 10 bases and J by 8 bases, and 18 bases separated the two germline ends. Germline CDR1 is MNHEY and CDR2 is SVGAGI. CDR3 DNA: TGTGCCACCATAAATCAGGTCGGGTATGAGCAGTTCTTC. It specifies CATINQVGYEQFF.

The chain combines TRBV9 with TRBJ1-2; no firm D call. Trimming removed 4 bases from V and 8 bases from J, with 15 bases in between. The CDR3 is made up of 13 amino acids. CDR1 is SGDLS and CDR2 is YYNGEE in the germline V gene. In DNA form, the CDR3 reads TGTGCCAGCAGCCCGCGACCAGTTAGCGGCTACACCTTC. Protein: CASSPRPVSGYTF.

The V and J genes are TRBV10-3 and TRBJ1-1; TRBD1 might be the D (6 bases). Germline lookup yields CDR1 ENHRY and CDR2 SYGVKD. The CDR3 sequence is 13 residues long. Trimming left V 4 bases short and J 2 bases short, with 8 bases between. The CDR3: CAISAGTNTEAFF. DNA of the CDR3: TGTGCCATCAGTGCAGGGACAAACACTGAAGCTTTCTTT.

The rearrangement links TRBV5-1 to TRBJ2-7, with D possibly matching TRBD1 (9 bases). V was cut by 7 bases and J by 1 base, with 18 bases left in between. Germline-derived CDR1 and CDR2 are SGHRS and YFSETQ. The CDR3 runs to 15 residues. The chain's CDR3 is CASREGTGYSYEQYF. The CDR3 coding sequence is TGCGCCAGCCGGGAGGGGACAGGGTATTCCTACGAGCAGTACTTC.

Regarding this clonotype: The DNA is omitted, as the CDR3 cannot be located on it reliably, and the CDR3 follows TCRdb's listing. The chain recombines TRBV25-1 with TRBJ1-4; the table assigns TRBD1, which was not confirmed against the DNA. Germline loops: CDR1 MGHDK, CDR2 SYGVNS. From its first to its last residue, the CDR3 has 15 amino acids. The CDR3 is CASRVGQGRMKNCFF.

The genes are TRBV18 and TRBJ1-6; 8 bases line up with TRBD1. With V trimmed by 0 bases and J by 5 bases, 9 bases remained unmatched. Germline V gives CDR1 KGHSH, CDR2 LQKENI. The CDR3 is 18 residues long. The CDR3 sequence: CASSPPPRTGTNNSPLHF. CDR3 sequence (DNA): TGTGCCAGCTCACCACCGCCTCGGACAGGGACCAATAATTCACCCCTCCACTTT.

The gene calls are TRBV30 and TRBJ1-4; D is unresolved. V was shortened by 1 base and J by 5 bases, with 5 bases between the two germline ends. From germline, CDR1 is GTSNPN and CDR2 SVGIG (reference sequence). CDR3 length equals 12 residues. CDR3 DNA sequence: TGTGCCTGGAGTGGTCTGAATGAAAAACTGTTTTTT. Translating gives CAWSGLNEKLFF.

V is TRBV5-1 and J is TRBJ2-5; TRBD1 or TRBD2 may be the D gene (7 bases each). This CDR3 is 16 amino acids long. The germline V and J ends were trimmed by 7 bases and 5 bases, with 24 bases remaining between them. Germline CDR1 reads SGHRS; CDR2 reads YFSETQ. CDR3 sequence reads: CASGPSQGGIHETQYF. CDR3 DNA: TGCGCCAGCGGGCCCTCCCAGGGGGGGATTCATGAGACCCAGTACTTC.

The genes are TRBV2 and TRBJ2-5; D is unclear. The V end was cut by 4 bases, the J end by 9 bases, with 9 bases between. Germline V lookup: CDR1 SNHLY, CDR2 FYNNEI. The CDR3 is 11 amino acids. The CDR3 DNA is TGTGCCAGCAGTGGGCCCGCGGCCCAGTACTTC. Its translation: CASSGPAAQYF.

In this sample, this clonotype turned up a few times. This chain joins TRBV7-2 and TRBJ2-3; a possible D gene is TRBD2 (7 bases). The CDR3 sequence is 16 residues long. The germline CDR1 and CDR2 sequences are SGHTA and FQGNSA. With 3 bases removed from V and 1 base from J, the gap between germline ends came to 14 bases. This CDR3 is CASSFPGGLRTDTQYF. CDR3 nucleotides: TGTGCCAGCAGCTTCCCCGGGGGGCTACGCACAGATACGCAGTATTTT.

The genes are TRBV7-2 and TRBJ2-4; D not resolved. Germline assignment: CDR1 SGHTA and CDR2 FQGNSA. V was clipped by 5 bases and J by 0 bases, with 5 bases between them. This CDR3 region has 13 residues. This CDR3 reads CASSTVAKNIQYF. CDR3 nucleotides: TGTGCCAGCAGCACCGTAGCCAAAAACATTCAGTACTTC.

V usage is TRBV7-3 and J usage is TRBJ1-6, with 7 bases matching TRBD1. This CDR3 region has 15 residues. V trimming: 5 bases; J trimming: 5 bases; junction bases outside the gene matches: 6. CDR1 is SGHTA and CDR2 is FQGTGA in the germline V gene. CDR3 nucleotides: TGTGCCAGCAGCACCCGACAGGGTGATAATTCACCCCTCCACTTT. As protein: CASSTRQGDNSPLHF.

This clonotype was picked up a small number of times. The chain carries TRBV15 and TRBJ2-7; D gene uncertain. The CDR3 runs 11 residues. Germline loops: CDR1 LNHNV, CDR2 YYDKDF (reference sequence). V was shortened by 4 bases and J by 4 bases, with 5 bases between the two germline ends. Written as DNA, the CDR3 is TGTGCCACCAGCACCGGTTACGAGCAGTACTTC. Its translation is CATSTGYEQYF.

This rearrangement joins TRBV4-3 to TRBJ1-6; 7 bases match TRBD1. Trimming took 3 bases from V and 8 from J; bases not matched to a gene: 7. This CDR3 is 15 amino acids long. The germline V gene encodes CDR1 LGHNA and CDR2 YSLEER. The CDR3 coding sequence is TGCGCCAGCAGCCAGGTAGACAGGGTGGATTCACCCCTCCACTTT. It yields the protein CASSQVDRVDSPLHF.

The chain is built from TRBV9 and TRBJ2-2, with 12 bases that match TRBD2. The germline gives CDR1 SGDLS, CDR2 YYNGEE. The CDR3 is 16 amino acids. V was clipped by 4 bases and J by 6 bases; unmatched bases: 7. This CDR3 reads CASSLTSGSGAGELFF. In DNA form, the CDR3 reads TGTGCCAGCAGCTTGACTAGCGGGAGTGGGGCCGGGGAGCTGTTTTTT.

This chain joins TRBV19 and TRBJ2-1; 12 bases map to TRBD2. CDR1 is LNHDA, CDR2 SQIVND, per germline (reference sequence). The CDR3 sequence is 19 residues long. Losses at the gene ends were 0 bases for V and 8 bases for J; bases not matched to a gene: 14. The CDR3 is CASSIDLGASGRAIHEQFF. CDR3 sequence (DNA): TGTGCCAGTAGTATAGATCTTGGGGCTAGCGGGAGGGCCATCCATGAGCAGTTCTTC.

The chain joins TRBV27 to TRBJ1-5, with D possibly TRBD1 on 5 matching bases. V lost 2 bases and J lost 3, with 8 bases in between. Germline assignment: CDR1 MNHEY and CDR2 SMNVEV (reference sequence). The CDR3 has 14 residues. The CDR3 DNA sequence: TGTGCCAGCAGTTTAAGGGGTGACAATCAGCCCCAGCATTTT. Protein sequence: CASSLRGDNQPQHF.

A single count supports this clonotype. The V and J genes are TRBV5-1 and TRBJ2-3; no reliable D call. There are 13 residues in the CDR3. Germline CDR1 and CDR2: SGHRS and YFSETQ. The V gene lost 0 bases and the J gene lost 2 bases, with 4 bases spanning the gap. CDR3 sequence: CASSLELTDTQYF. CDR3 in DNA: TGCGCCAGCAGCTTGGAACTCACAGATACGCAGTATTTT.

This clonotype was recorded only once. This chain joins TRBV7-9 and TRBJ1-1; TRBD1 might be the D (6 bases). CDR3 size: 16 residues. V was cut by 1 base and J by 4 bases, with 16 bases left in between. CDR1 and CDR2 from the germline V gene are SEHNR and FQNEAQ (reference sequence). Here the CDR3 DNA reads TGTGCCAGCAGCTTAGGCGGGCAGGGGAGAGTCACTGAAGCTTTCTTT. Amino acid sequence: CASSLGGQGRVTEAFF.

The chain carries TRBV5-1 and TRBJ1-4; D not certain. The CDR3 runs 14 residues. V lost 2 bases and J lost 6, with 11 bases in between. Germline CDR1 is SGHRS and CDR2 is YFSETQ. CDR3 sequence (DNA): TGCGCCAGCAGCTTAGGGAGGGTTGATGAAAAACTGTTTTTT. Translating gives CASSLGRVDEKLFF.

The chain joins TRBV28 to TRBJ2-1, with D maybe TRBD2 (6 bases). This CDR3 is built from 15 residues. CDR1 and CDR2 from the germline V gene are MDHEN and SYDVKM. V lost 5 bases and J lost 0, with 11 bases in between. The chain's CDR3 is CASSRTKPSYNEQFF. For the CDR3, the DNA is TGTGCCAGCAGTCGGACTAAACCCTCCTACAATGAGCAGTTCTTC.